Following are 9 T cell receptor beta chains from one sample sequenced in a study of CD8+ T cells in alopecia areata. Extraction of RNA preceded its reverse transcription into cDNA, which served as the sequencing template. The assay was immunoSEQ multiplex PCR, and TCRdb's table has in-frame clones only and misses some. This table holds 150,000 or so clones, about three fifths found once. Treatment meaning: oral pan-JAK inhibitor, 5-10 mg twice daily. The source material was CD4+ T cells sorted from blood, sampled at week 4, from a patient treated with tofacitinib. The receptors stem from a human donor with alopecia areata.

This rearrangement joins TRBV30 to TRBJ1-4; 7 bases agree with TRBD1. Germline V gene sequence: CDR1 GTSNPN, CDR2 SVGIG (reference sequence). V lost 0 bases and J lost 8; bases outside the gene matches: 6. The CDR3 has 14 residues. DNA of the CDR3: TGTGCCTGGAGTGTACGCGGGACAGTAGAAAAACTGTTTTTT. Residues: CAWSVRGTVEKLFF.

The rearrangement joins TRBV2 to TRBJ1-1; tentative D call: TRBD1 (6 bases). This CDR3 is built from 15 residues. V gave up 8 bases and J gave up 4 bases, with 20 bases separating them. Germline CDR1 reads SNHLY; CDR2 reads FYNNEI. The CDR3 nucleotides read TGTGCCAGCGGAGTACCGGGGGCCCCGGGCACTGAAGCTTTCTTT. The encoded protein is CASGVPGAPGTEAFF.

In DNA, the CDR3 is TGCGCCAGCAGCTTGGTGAGGGAGGAAGAGCAGTTCTTC. Translated: CASSLVREEEQFF. This chain uses TRBV5-1 with TRBJ2-1, with D perhaps matching TRBD2 (6 bases). CDR3 size: 13 residues. The V and J ends lost 0 bases and 10 bases respectively, with 11 bases between them. Per germline, CDR1 SGHRS and CDR2 YFSETQ.

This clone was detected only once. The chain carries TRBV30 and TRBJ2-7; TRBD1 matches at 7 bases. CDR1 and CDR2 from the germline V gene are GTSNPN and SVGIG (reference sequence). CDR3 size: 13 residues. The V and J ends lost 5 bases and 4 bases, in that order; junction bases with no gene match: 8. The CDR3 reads CAWAWGQRYEQYF. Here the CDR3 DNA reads TGTGCCTGGGCCTGGGGACAGAGATACGAGCAGTACTTC. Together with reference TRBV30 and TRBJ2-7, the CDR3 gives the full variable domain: SQTIHQWPATLVQPVGSPLSLECTVEGTSNPNLYWYRQAAGRGLQLLFYSVGIGQISSEVPQNLSASRPQDRQFILSSKKLLLSDSGFYLCAWAWGQRYEQYFGPGTRLTVT.

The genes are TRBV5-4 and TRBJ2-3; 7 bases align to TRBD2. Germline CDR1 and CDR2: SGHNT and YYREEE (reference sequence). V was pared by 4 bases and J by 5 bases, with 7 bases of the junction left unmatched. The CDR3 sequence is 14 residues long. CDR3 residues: CASSPTSALDTQYF. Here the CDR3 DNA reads TGTGCCAGCAGCCCTACTAGCGCTCTAGATACGCAGTATTTT.

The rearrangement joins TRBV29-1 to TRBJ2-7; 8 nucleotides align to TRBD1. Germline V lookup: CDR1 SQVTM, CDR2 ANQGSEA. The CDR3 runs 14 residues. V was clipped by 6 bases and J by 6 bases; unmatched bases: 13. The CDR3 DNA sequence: TGCAGCGTCACCCTGGACAGGGCAATGGGCGAGCAGTACTTC. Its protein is CSVTLDRAMGEQYF.

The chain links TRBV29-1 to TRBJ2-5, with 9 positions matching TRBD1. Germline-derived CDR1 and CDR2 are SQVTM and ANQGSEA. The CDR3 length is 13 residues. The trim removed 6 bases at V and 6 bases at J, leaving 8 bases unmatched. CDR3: CSVTGQGAKTQYF. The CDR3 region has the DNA TGCAGCGTAACGGGACAGGGTGCGAAGACCCAGTACTTC.

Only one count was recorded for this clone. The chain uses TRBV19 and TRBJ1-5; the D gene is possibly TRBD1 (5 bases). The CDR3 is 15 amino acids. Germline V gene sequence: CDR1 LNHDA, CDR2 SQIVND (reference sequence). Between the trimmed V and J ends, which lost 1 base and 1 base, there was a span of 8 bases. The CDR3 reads CASSIAGTSNQPQHF. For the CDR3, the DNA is TGTGCCAGTAGTATAGCAGGGACCAGCAATCAGCCCCAGCATTTT.

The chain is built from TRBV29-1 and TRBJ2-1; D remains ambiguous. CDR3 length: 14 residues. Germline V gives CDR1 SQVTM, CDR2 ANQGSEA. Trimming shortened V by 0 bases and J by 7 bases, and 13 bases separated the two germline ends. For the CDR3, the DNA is TGCAGCGTTGAAGATATTATTCAGAGTAATGAGCAGTTCTTC. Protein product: CSVEDIIQSNEQFF.